Listed below are T cell receptor beta chains from one sample, sequenced in a study of T cell responses to AZD1222 COVID-19 vaccine. Measured with immunoSEQ multiplex PCR; TCRdb has only the in-frame clones, and not every one. The sample includes tens of thousands of clones, roughly 80% of them seen just once. The specimen comprised peripheral blood, sampled on day 0 of AZD1222 vaccination. The receptors shown here come from an adult in good health. CDR3s include the opening cysteine and the closing phenylalanine or tryptophan. Fields, in order: D gene, clone size, V gene, J gene, CDR3 DNA, CDR3 protein. The D gene is left open where the match is weak. Clone size, where shown, is once, few, many, or a class for clones that have expanded.

TRBD1,NA,TRBV3-1/TRBV3-2,TRBJ2-4,TGTGCCAGCAGCCAGGACAGGGGATCAAACATTCAGTACTTC,CASSQDRGSNIQYF
NA,NA,TRBV20-1,TRBJ1-5,TGCAGTGCTAGTCCAGGGCTGGATCAGCCCCAGCATTTT,CSASPGLDQPQHF
NA,NA,TRBV9,TRBJ1-4,TGTGCCAGCAGCGTCGGTGGGAGAAGGAATGAAAAACTGTTTTTT,CASSVGGRRNEKLFF
NA,NA,TRBV7-2,TRBJ1-2,TGTGCCAGCAGCTTAGCGCAGACTTCGGAAGGCTACACCTTC,CASSLAQTSEGYTF
TRBD2,few,TRBV5-6,TRBJ2-7,TGTGCCAGCAGCTCGGGGGGGATGTCCTACGAGCAGTACTTC,CASSSGGMSYEQYF
TRBD2,once,TRBV7-2,TRBJ2-7,TGTGCCAGCAGCTTAGCGCCGGCGGGGGCCTACGAGCAGTACTTC,CASSLAPAGAYEQYF
TRBD2,NA,TRBV7-2,TRBJ2-7,TGTGCCAGCAGCTTCTCTAGCGGGGGGAAACCCTACGAGCAGTACTTC,CASSFSSGGKPYEQYF
NA,NA,TRBV6-5,TRBJ1-3,TGTGCCAGCAGTTCCTACTCGGGTGACTACGGAAACACCATATATTTT,CASSSYSGDYGNTIYF
NA,once,TRBV3-1/TRBV3-2,TRBJ2-2,TGTGCCAGCAGTCTCTTTGCGGGGGCCCCCACCGGGGAGCTGTTTTTT,CASSLFAGAPTGELFF
TRBD1,NA,TRBV6-2/TRBV6-3,TRBJ1-2,TGTGCCAGCAGCCCTGAAACCGCGACAGGGGCCTCCTATGGCTACACCTTC,CASSPETATGASYGYTF
TRBD2,NA,TRBV19,TRBJ2-7,TGTGCCAGTAGTATCTCCGCGGGGGGATACGAGCAGTACTTC,CASSISAGGYEQYF
NA,once,TRBV9,TRBJ1-1,TGTGCCAGCAGCGGAAGGGTGGGTGAGAACACTGAAGCTTTCTTT,CASSGRVGENTEAFF